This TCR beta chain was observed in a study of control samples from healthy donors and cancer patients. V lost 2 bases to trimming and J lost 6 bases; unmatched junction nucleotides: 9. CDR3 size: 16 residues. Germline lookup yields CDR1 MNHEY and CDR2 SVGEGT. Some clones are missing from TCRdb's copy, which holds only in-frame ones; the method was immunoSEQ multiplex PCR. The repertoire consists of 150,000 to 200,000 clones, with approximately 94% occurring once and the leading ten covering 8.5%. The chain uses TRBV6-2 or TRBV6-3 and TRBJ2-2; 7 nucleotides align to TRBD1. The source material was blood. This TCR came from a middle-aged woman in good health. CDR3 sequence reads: CASSYLYRGSAGELFF. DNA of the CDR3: TGTGCCAGCAGTTACCTTTACAGGGGAAGTGCCGGGGAGCTGTTTTTT.